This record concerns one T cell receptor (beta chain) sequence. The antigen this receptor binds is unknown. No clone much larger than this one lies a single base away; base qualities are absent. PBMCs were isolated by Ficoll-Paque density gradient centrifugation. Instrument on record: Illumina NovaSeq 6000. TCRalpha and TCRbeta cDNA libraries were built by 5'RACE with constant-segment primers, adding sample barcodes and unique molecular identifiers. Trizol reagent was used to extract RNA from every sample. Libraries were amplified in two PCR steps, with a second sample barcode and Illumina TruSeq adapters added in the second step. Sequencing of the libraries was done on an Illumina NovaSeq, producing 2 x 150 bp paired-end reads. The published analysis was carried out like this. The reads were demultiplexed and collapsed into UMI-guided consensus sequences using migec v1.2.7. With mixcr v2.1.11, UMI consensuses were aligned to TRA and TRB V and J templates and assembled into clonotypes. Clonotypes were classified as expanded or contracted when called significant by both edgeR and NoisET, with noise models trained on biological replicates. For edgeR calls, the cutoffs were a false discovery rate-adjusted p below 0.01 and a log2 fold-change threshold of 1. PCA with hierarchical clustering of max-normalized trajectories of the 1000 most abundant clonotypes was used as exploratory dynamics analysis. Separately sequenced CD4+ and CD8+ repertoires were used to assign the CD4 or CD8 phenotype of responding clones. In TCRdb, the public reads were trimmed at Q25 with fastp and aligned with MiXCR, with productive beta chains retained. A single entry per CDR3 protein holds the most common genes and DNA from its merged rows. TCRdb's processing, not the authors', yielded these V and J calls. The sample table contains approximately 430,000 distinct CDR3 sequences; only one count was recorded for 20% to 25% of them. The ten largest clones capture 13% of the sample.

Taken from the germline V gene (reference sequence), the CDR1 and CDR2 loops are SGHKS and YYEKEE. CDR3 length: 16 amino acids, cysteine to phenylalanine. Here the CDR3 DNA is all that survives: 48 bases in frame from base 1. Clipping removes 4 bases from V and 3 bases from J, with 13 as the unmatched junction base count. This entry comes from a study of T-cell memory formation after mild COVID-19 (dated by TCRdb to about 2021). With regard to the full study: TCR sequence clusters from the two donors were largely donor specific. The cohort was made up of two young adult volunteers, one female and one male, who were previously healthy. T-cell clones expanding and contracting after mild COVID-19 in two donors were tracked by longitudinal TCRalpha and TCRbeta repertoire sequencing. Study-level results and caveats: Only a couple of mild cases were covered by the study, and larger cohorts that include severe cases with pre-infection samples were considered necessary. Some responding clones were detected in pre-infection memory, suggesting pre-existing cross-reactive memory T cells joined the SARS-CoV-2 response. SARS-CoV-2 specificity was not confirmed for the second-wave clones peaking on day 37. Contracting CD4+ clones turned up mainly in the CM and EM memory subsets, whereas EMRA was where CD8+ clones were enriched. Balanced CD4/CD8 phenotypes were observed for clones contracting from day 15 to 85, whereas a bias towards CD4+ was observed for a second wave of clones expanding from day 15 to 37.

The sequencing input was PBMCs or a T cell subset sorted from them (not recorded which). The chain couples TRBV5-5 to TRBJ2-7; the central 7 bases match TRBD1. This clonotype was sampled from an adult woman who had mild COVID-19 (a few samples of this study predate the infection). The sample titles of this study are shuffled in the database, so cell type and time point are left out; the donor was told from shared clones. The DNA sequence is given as TGTGCCAGCAGCCTGGCTGGGACAGAGTCACTCTACGAGCAGTACTTC. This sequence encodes CASSLAGTESLYEQYF.